What follows are 9 T cell receptor beta chains derived from one specimen sequenced in a study of OX40 agonist ivuxolimab in advanced cancers. Only in-frame clones appear in the TCRdb table, and some are missing; sequencing was by immunoSEQ multiplex PCR. The table includes about 22,000 clones, about four fifths detected once. The input for sequencing was CD4+ or CD8+ T cells sorted from blood, taken in a trial of the OX40 agonist ivuxolimab. The receptors originated from an adult with an advanced solid tumor such as melanoma, head and neck, liver or kidney cancer.

This clone showed up just once. The chain is built from TRBV30 and TRBJ2-1; 8 bases fit TRBD1. Per germline, CDR1 GTSNPN and CDR2 SVGIG (reference sequence). After removal of 3 bases from V and 6 bases from J, the junction contained 13 bases not matched to a gene. CDR3 length: 16 amino acids. CDR3 sequence: CAWRWGQAARPNEQFF. The CDR3 region has the DNA TGTGCCTGGAGGTGGGGACAGGCCGCCCGCCCCAATGAGCAGTTCTTC.

This sequence joins TRBV6-1 and TRBJ2-7; 13 bases match TRBD2. CDR1 MNHNS and CDR2 SASEGT come from the germline V gene. With 5 bases clipped from V and 3 bases from J, the junction kept 4 bases outside the gene matches. This CDR3 spans 15 amino acids. The CDR3 protein is CASSPRTSGGYEQYF. The CDR3 DNA reads as TGTGCCAGCAGTCCCCGGACTAGCGGGGGCTACGAGCAGTACTTC.

This clone appeared a single time. The J gene is TRBJ2-2, the V gene TRBV6-5; D not certain. There are 14 residues in the CDR3. Germline V gene sequence: CDR1 MNHEY, CDR2 SVGAGI. The V end lost 2 bases, the J end lost 2 bases, and 6 bases lay between the germline ends. In DNA form, the CDR3 reads TGTGCCAGCAGTTACATCGTAAACACCGGGGAGCTGTTTTTT. Translating it yields CASSYIVNTGELFF.

Relative to its sample, this clone is large. CDR3 DNA sequence: TGTGCCAGCAGCTTAGGGTCTAGATGGAACACTGAAGCTTTCTTT. Protein: CASSLGSRWNTEAFF. The V gene is TRBV11-2, the J gene TRBJ1-1; D is ambiguous. Trimming pared 1 base from V and 1 base from J, leaving 10 bases between. The germline V gene has CDR1 SGHAT and CDR2 FQNNGV. The CDR3 has 15 residues.

The chain combines TRBV5-1 with TRBJ2-1, with a possible D match to TRBD2 (5 bases). This CDR3 has 19 amino acids. Trimming took off 0 bases at V and 5 bases at J, with 24 bases between the two ends. CDR1 is SGHRS, CDR2 YFSETQ, per germline. Here the CDR3 reads CASSLAAVATDRGDNEQFF. CDR3 coding DNA: TGCGCCAGCAGCTTGGCCGCGGTAGCGACCGATCGAGGAGACAATGAGCAGTTCTTC.

This clone was counted a few times. This chain joins TRBV6-6 and TRBJ1-2; 8 bases agree with TRBD1. Looked up from germline, CDR1 is MNHNY and CDR2 is SVGAGI (reference sequence). This CDR3 spans 14 amino acids. Trimming cost V 6 bases and J 5 bases; bases outside gene matches: 8. The DNA of the CDR3 is TGTGCCAGCAGCCGGACAGGGATTACGTATGGCTACACCTTC. The encoded protein is CASSRTGITYGYTF.

The gene calls are TRBV4-2 and TRBJ1-4, with D unclear. This CDR3 has 14 residues. The V gene's germline CDR1 is LGHNA and CDR2 YNFKEQ. The germline V and J ends were trimmed by 0 bases and 0 bases, with 2 bases remaining between them. CDR3 sequence (DNA): TGTGCCAGCAGCCAAGACACAACTAATGAAAAACTGTTTTTT. This sequence encodes CASSQDTTNEKLFF.

The J gene is TRBJ1-3, the V gene TRBV13; D not certain. Germline loops: CDR1 PRHDT, CDR2 FYEKMQ (reference sequence). The CDR3 covers 16 residues. The V end lost 3 bases, the J end lost 6 bases, and 18 bases lay between the germline ends. The CDR3 DNA is TGTGCCAGCAGCTTTCGGACCTCCGGGAGGGAAAACACCATATATTTT. Its protein is CASSFRTSGRENTIYF. The full variable domain, completed using reference TRBV13 and TRBJ1-3, is AAGVIQSPRHLIKEKRETATLKCYPIPRHDTVYWYQQGPGQDPQFLISFYEKMQSDKGSIPDRFSAQQFSDYHSELNMSSLELGDSALYFCASSFRTSGRENTIYFGEGSWLTVV.

The chain links TRBV4-1 to TRBJ2-7, with D uncertain. Trimming removed 4 bases from V and 3 bases from J, with 10 bases in between. This CDR3 spans 13 amino acids. Looked up from germline, CDR1 is MGHRA and CDR2 is YSYEKL. The CDR3 protein is CASSPAAHYEQYF. CDR3 bases: TGCGCCAGCAGCCCGGCGGCCCACTACGAGCAGTACTTC.